The clone carrying this T cell receptor beta chain was found a few times. The antigen remains unidentified. The record originates from a study of PD-1 blockade in classical Hodgkin lymphoma. General study points: Still unresolved is the cause of the repertoire differences, which may be disease activity or prior therapy. Baseline diversity resembling that of newly diagnosed patients was seen in complete responders. While CD8+ TCR diversity did not rise significantly by C4D1, CD4+ TCR diversity did.

Time point in this sample: cycle 4 day 1 (C4D1), after five to seven weeks of nivolumab. Exposure to brentuximab vedotin varied, and each patient had relapsed following autologous stem cell transplantation. From thawed PBMCs, CD4+ T cells were purified using magnetic negative selection. Clones were read by immunoSEQ multiplex PCR, and TCRdb kept only the in-frame ones, dropping some. This table holds roughly 18,000 clones, around 80% found once. The CDR3 runs 16 residues. V lost 3 bases and J lost 1, with 17 bases in between. Germline CDR1 and CDR2: SGHNT and YYREEE (reference sequence). Source: CD4+ T cells from blood, taken before the fourth cycle of nivolumab. The rearrangement joins TRBV5-4 to TRBJ2-7; D may be TRBD2 (6 bases). The receptor's source is a human donor with classical Hodgkin lymphoma. The CDR3 DNA reads as TGTGCCAGCAGCTCACCCAAGACGGGACTTTCCTACGAGCAGTACTTC. As protein: CASSSPKTGLSYEQYF.